This entry describes one T cell receptor beta chain. Its specificity is not known. TCRdb's copy holds only in-frame clones and misses some; the assay was immunoSEQ multiplex PCR. Of over 30,000 clones detected, approximately 77% appear once; the ten largest clones hold roughly 5.1%. The data stem from a study of radiotherapy plus CTLA-4 blockade in lung cancer. Study as a whole: Objective responses arose in about 18% of patients, and approximately 31% experienced disease control. Study-wide findings and caveats: Following radiotherapy plus ipilimumab, tumor-derived TCR clones expanded in the blood.

The CDR3 runs 14 residues. The germline V gene encodes CDR1 MNHNS and CDR2 SASEGT. The germline V and J ends were trimmed by 6 bases and 4 bases, with 13 bases remaining between them. The sequence derives from a human donor with non-small cell lung cancer whose response to radiotherapy plus ipilimumab could not be evaluated. The sequenced sample was peripheral blood, obtained from a patient treated with radiotherapy plus ipilimumab. The rearrangement uses TRBV6-1 and TRBJ1-3, with D possibly being TRBD1 (6 bases). The CDR3 loop reads CASRVTGPGNTIYF. The CDR3 DNA reads as TGTGCCAGCAGGGTGACAGGTCCAGGAAACACCATATATTTT.